These T cell receptor beta chains were read from a single sample in a study of blood T cell repertoires in COVID-19. Generated by immunoSEQ multiplex PCR, the TCRdb table keeps only in-frame clones and is missing some. The data contain 180,000 or so clones, roughly 78% of them singletons. Sequences were obtained from peripheral blood. The receptor set was obtained from a woman over 75 with active or convalescent COVID-19. CDR3s include the opening cysteine and the closing phenylalanine or tryptophan. A D gene is named only where the DNA matches it firmly. The size field is filled for only some rows; it gives once, few, many or a size class.

D,J,V,size,DNA,CDR3
.,TRBJ2-7,TRBV20-1,many,TGCAGTGCTAGTAAGGCAGGGGTTTCCTACGAGCAGTACTTC,CSASKAGVSYEQYF
.,TRBJ1-3,TRBV28,.,TGTGCCAGCAGTTTATGGGGGCTCAACTCTGGAAACACCATATATTTT,CASSLWGLNSGNTIYF
.,TRBJ2-7,TRBV12-3/TRBV12-4,few,TGTGCCAGCAGTTTCCGGAGGGAGCAGTACTTC,CASSFRREQYF
TRBD1,TRBJ2-2,TRBV7-3,.,TGTGCCAGCAGCCCAAAACCGGTACAGGGGGCGAACACCGGGGAGCTGTTTTTT,CASSPKPVQGANTGELFF
.,TRBJ1-2,TRBV5-5,.,TGTGCCAGCAGCTTGCGGGCAGGGAATGGCTACACCTTC,CASSLRAGNGYTF
TRBD2,TRBJ2-7,TRBV27,.,TGTGCCAGCAGTTCGGGGGGCGAGCAGTACTTC,CASSSGGEQYF
.,TRBJ2-5,TRBV7-9,.,TGTGCCAGCAGCCCACAGAGTTCTCAGGAGACCCAGTACTTC,CASSPQSSQETQYF
TRBD1,TRBJ2-1,TRBV18,.,TGTGCCAGCTCACCACCCCGGACAGGGGGGTATGAGCAGTTCTTC,CASSPPRTGGYEQFF
.,TRBJ2-2,TRBV2,.,TGTGCCACACGGGGGTTTAGTACCGGGGAGCTGTTTTTT,CATRGFSTGELFF
.,TRBJ1-2,TRBV6-2/TRBV6-3,.,TGTGCCAGCAGTTCCCGACAGGACCCTCGGGGCTATGGCTACACCTTC,CASSSRQDPRGYGYTF
TRBD1,TRBJ2-7,TRBV24-1,few,TGTGCCACCAGTCGGGACAGATATAACGAGCAGTACTTC,CATSRDRYNEQYF
TRBD2,TRBJ2-5,TRBV5-4,.,TGTGCCAGCAGCTTAGCGGGGGGCCAAGAGACCCAGTACTTC,CASSLAGGQETQYF
.,TRBJ1-5,TRBV5-1,.,TGCGCCAGCAGCTTGGCCTTGAATCAGCCCCAGCATTTT,CASSLALNQPQHF
TRBD1,TRBJ1-2,TRBV2,.,TGTGCCAGCAGTAGGGACAGGGGGCCCTATGGCTACACCTTC,CASSRDRGPYGYTF
.,TRBJ1-1,TRBV29-1,.,TGCAGCGTGGCCAATATGAACACTGAAGCTTTCTTT,CSVANMNTEAFF
.,TRBJ1-5,TRBV30,.,TGTGCCTGGAGTAAGAGGGCGACTGGTAAGGGACCCCAGCATTTT,CAWSKRATGKGPQHF
TRBD1,TRBJ1-4,TRBV6-5,once,TGTGCCAGCAGTTATGGCCAGGGACAGGGGAATGAAAAACTGTTTTTT,CASSYGQGQGNEKLFF
TRBD1,TRBJ1-2,TRBV27,.,TGTGCCAGCAGTCCTCGGACAGGGGTGGGCTATGGCTACACCTTC,CASSPRTGVGYGYTF
.,TRBJ1-2,TRBV10-3,.,TGTGCCATCAGTGACTCTCAACAGGTGATTAGTGGCTACACCTTC,CAISDSQQVISGYTF
.,TRBJ1-2,TRBV19,once,TGTGCCAGTAGTGCCCAGGGTGTAAGAGACTATGGCTACACCTTC,CASSAQGVRDYGYTF
TRBD2,TRBJ2-5,TRBV5-4,.,TGTGCCAGCAGCTCCGCTCGGGGGGGGCTTTTGGAGACCCAGTACTTC,CASSSARGGLLETQYF
.,TRBJ2-5,TRBV5-4,few,TGTGCCAGCAGCGAGGGTAGGATGGTACAAGAGACCCAGTACTTC,CASSEGRMVQETQYF
.,TRBJ1-1,TRBV6-5,.,TGTGCCAGCAGTTACGTGACGGGGACTGAAGCTTTCTTT,CASSYVTGTEAFF
TRBD1,TRBJ2-7,TRBV9,.,TGTGCCAGCAGCGTAGCTACAGGGGAAGCCTACGAGCAGTACTTC,CASSVATGEAYEQYF
TRBD2,TRBJ2-2,TRBV10-3,.,TGTGCCATCAGTTATGGTAGCGGGGGGGATGAGACCGGGGAGCTGTTTTTT,CAISYGSGGDETGELFF
.,TRBJ1-2,TRBV7-3,.,TGTGCCAGCAGCCCCGTGGGAGGGGCTGGCTACACCTTC,CASSPVGGAGYTF
.,TRBJ2-7,TRBV5-5,.,TGTGCCAGCAGCTGGGCCAACTACGAGCAGTACTTC,CASSWANYEQYF
.,TRBJ1-4,TRBV28,.,TGTGCCAGCAGTCTACAGGGCCCTAATGAAAAACTGTTTTTT,CASSLQGPNEKLFF
TRBD1,TRBJ1-4,TRBV29-1,.,TGCAGCGTTGGGGGACAGAGGAAAGAAAAACTGTTTTTT,CSVGGQRKEKLFF
.,TRBJ1-2,TRBV6-5,.,TGTGCCAGCAGTTACGAACCCAGGGGTAGGGGCTACACCTTC,CASSYEPRGRGYTF
TRBD2,TRBJ2-5,TRBV3-1/TRBV3-2,few,TGTGCCAGCAGCCAAGAGGGTGGTAGCGGGGAGACCCAGTACTTC,CASSQEGGSGETQYF
TRBD2,TRBJ2-1,TRBV7-8,.,TGTGCCAGCAGCGAAAGACCGGCTAGCGGGGCGAATGAGCAGTTCTTC,CASSERPASGANEQFF
TRBD1,TRBJ2-7,TRBV18,.,TGTGCCAGCTCACCACAAAAGGCCGGGACAGGGATTCGCGAGCAGTACTTC,CASSPQKAGTGIREQYF
TRBD2,TRBJ2-7,TRBV7-8,.,TGTGCCAGCAGCCCGCTGACGGGGGGAGGGAGCGAGCAGTACTTC,CASSPLTGGGSEQYF
.,TRBJ2-3,TRBV10-2,.,TGCGCCAGCAGTTTCACATCAGGGGGCACAGATACGCAGTATTTT,CASSFTSGGTDTQYF
TRBD1,TRBJ2-5,TRBV6-5,.,TGTGCCAGCAGTTACGTCGGACAGGGCAGCGAGACCCAGTACTTC,CASSYVGQGSETQYF
.,TRBJ1-5,TRBV4-1,few,TGCGCCAGCAGCCCAGGGGCGGCCTACAGGGACAATCAGCCCCAGCATTTT,CASSPGAAYRDNQPQHF
.,TRBJ1-1,TRBV24-1,.,TGTGCCACCAGTGCCTTTCAATCAGCTGAAGCTTTCTTT,CATSAFQSAEAFF
TRBD2,TRBJ2-2,TRBV5-1,.,TGCGCCAGCAGCACGGATTTAGCGGGGCCCGGGGAGCTGTTTTTT,CASSTDLAGPGELFF
TRBD1,TRBJ2-1,TRBV19,.,TGTGCCAGTAGCGACAGGGAACGGCGCAATGAGCAGTTCTTC,CASSDRERRNEQFF
.,TRBJ1-2,TRBV28,.,TGTGCCAGCAGTCCCACCAGACAGCCCAACTATGGCTACACCTTC,CASSPTRQPNYGYTF
TRBD2,TRBJ2-7,TRBV4-2,.,TGTGCCAGCAGCCCCGGGACTAGCGTGACCTTC,CASSPGTSVTF
.,TRBJ2-3,TRBV21-1,once,TGTGCCAGCAGCAAAGGGGGGCGGGAGAACACAGATACGCAGTATTTT,CASSKGGRENTDTQYF
.,TRBJ1-4,TRBV6-1,.,TGTGCCAGCAGTGACCTTGCAACTAATGAAAAACTGTTTTTT,CASSDLATNEKLFF
.,TRBJ1-1,TRBV4-2,.,TGTGCCAGCAGCCAATCTACAGAGAACACTGAAGCTTTCTTT,CASSQSTENTEAFF
.,TRBJ2-5,TRBV29-1,few,TGCAGCGTTGACGAGGGGGGGCGCCAAGAGACCCAGTACTTC,CSVDEGGRQETQYF
.,TRBJ1-2,TRBV28,.,TGTGCCTGGGGGGGTCAAGCTAACTATGGCTACACCTTC,CAWGGQANYGYTF
TRBD1,TRBJ2-2,TRBV5-1,.,TGCGCCAGCAGCGGCCGACAGGGGGCCTTTAACACCGGGGAGCTGTTTTTT,CASSGRQGAFNTGELFF
.,TRBJ2-1,TRBV5-4,few,TGTGCCAGCAGCCGAGCCACCACGAGCTCCTACAATGAGCAGTTCTTC,CASSRATTSSYNEQFF
.,TRBJ1-5,TRBV13,.,TGTGCCAGCAGCGAGGATAATCAGCCCCAGCATTTT,CASSEDNQPQHF
.,TRBJ1-4,TRBV29-1,.,TGCAGCGTTCAGGCCAGCCTTGCAACTAATGAAAAACTGTTTTTT,CSVQASLATNEKLFF